This is a list of T cell receptor beta chains from one sample in a study of blood T cell repertoires in COVID-19. Generated by immunoSEQ multiplex PCR, the TCRdb table keeps only in-frame clones and is missing some. The table has some 130,000 clones, about 87% seen once. Source material: peripheral blood. The receptor source for this set is a woman in her sixties or seventies with acute or convalescent COVID-19. Each CDR3 is given without its conserved first and last residue.

v_gene,j_gene,CDR3aa
TRBV9,TRBJ1-1,ASSVTSRVSEAF
TRBV7-9,TRBJ2-6,ASNLKRGNGANVLT
TRBV6-5,TRBJ2-5,ASGTEQETQY
TRBV5-1,TRBJ1-4,ASSPGQGPEKLF
TRBV19,TRBJ1-2,ASSISLRGLGGYT
TRBV2,TRBJ1-1,ASSSRGNTEAF
TRBV9,TRBJ1-3,ASSVEVGVSSGNTIY
TRBV5-4,TRBJ2-7,ASSPEIASYEQY
TRBV20-1,TRBJ1-1,SASPGQPNTEAF
TRBV5-5,TRBJ1-6,ASSSWGQNNSPLH
TRBV10-1,TRBJ2-3,ASSAGGIGTDTQY
TRBV28,TRBJ1-1,ASISTEAF
TRBV5-1,TRBJ1-3,ASSQAGSGNTIY
TRBV2,TRBJ1-3,ASSAGTGEGNTIY
TRBV6-1,TRBJ2-2,ASSEGAGSTGELF
TRBV11-3,TRBJ2-7,ASSEKNEQY
TRBV3-1/TRBV3-2,TRBJ2-1,ASSQDTGNYNEQF
TRBV30,TRBJ1-6,AWSIQGAASPLH
TRBV5-1,TRBJ2-1,ASSSGGLAANEQF
TRBV6-4,TRBJ1-6,ASSDWGDPFSSLH
TRBV11-2,TRBJ1-1,ASSFTGVYGSNTEAF
TRBV28,TRBJ1-5,ASSPFWTDYNQPQH
TRBV6-5,TRBJ1-6,ASSMRGFSPLH
TRBV6-5,TRBJ1-1,ASRTGMGNTEAF
TRBV6-4,TRBJ2-7,ASSWGQGQEQY
TRBV4-2,TRBJ2-3,ASSRRLAEAQY